A single sample gave rise to the 5 T cell receptor beta chains below, sequenced in a study of blood T cell repertoires in COVID-19. Sequencing used immunoSEQ multiplex PCR; TCRdb keeps in-frame clones, though not all of them. The profile shows about 150,000 clones, around 90% of them singletons. Sequenced sample: peripheral blood. These receptors were collected from a woman aged 55-69 years with active or convalescent COVID-19.

A few counts support this clone. This chain links TRBV19 with TRBJ1-5; no definite D call. CDR3 length: 14 residues. CDR1 and CDR2 (germline): LNHDA, SQIVND (reference sequence). V dropped 3 bases and J dropped 7 bases, with 13 bases sitting between them. The CDR3 reads CASSIYGVGQPQHF. In DNA, the CDR3 is TGTGCCAGTAGTATTTACGGGGTCGGGCAGCCCCAGCATTTT.

The chain employs TRBV29-1 and TRBJ1-3, with D unclear. V lost 3 bases and J lost 7, with 19 bases in between. The CDR3 runs to 15 residues. CDR1 is SQVTM, CDR2 ANQGSEA, per germline. CDR3 amino acids: CSVESVEDYANTIYF. CDR3 nucleotides: TGCAGCGTTGAGAGCGTCGAGGACTACGCCAACACCATATATTTT.

The DNA for the CDR3 is TGCGCCAGCAGCCAAGAGACAGGGAGCTCCTACGAGCAGTACTTC. Translated: CASSQETGSSYEQYF. The V call is TRBV4-3, the J call TRBJ2-7; 7 bases are a match to TRBD1. Per the germline V gene, CDR1 is LGHNA and CDR2 is YSLEER. The CDR3 loop spans 15 amino acids. The ends lost 0 bases at V and 0 bases at J; junction bases unmatched: 2.

This clone was detected only a few times. DNA of the CDR3: TGTGCCTGGGACAGGGTCGGCACCGGGGAGCTGTTTTTT. The encoded protein is CAWDRVGTGELFF. The chain couples TRBV30 to TRBJ2-2; 7 bases fit TRBD1. Germline-derived CDR1 and CDR2 are GTSNPN and SVGIG (reference sequence). The length of the CDR3 is 13 residues. The V gene end was trimmed by 5 bases and the J gene end by 4 bases; junction bases not matched to a gene: 4.

This clone was detected once. The V and J genes are TRBV18 and TRBJ1-3, with 8 bases that match TRBD1. Per the germline V gene, CDR1 is KGHSH and CDR2 is LQKENI. Trimming removed 3 bases from V and 3 bases from J; junction bases left unmatched: 10. The CDR3 is 17 amino acids. CDR3 protein: CASSPLVRGRGGNTIYF. The CDR3 DNA follows: TGTGCCAGCTCACCCCTCGTCAGGGGGCGCGGTGGAAACACCATATATTTT.